This T cell receptor beta chain was sequenced for a study of T cell responses to AZD1222 COVID-19 vaccine. Germline values: CDR1 MNHEY, CDR2 SMNVEV (reference sequence). With 0 bases removed from V and 5 bases from J, the gap between germline ends came to 10 bases. The length of the CDR3 is 14 residues. This clone was counted a single time. The antigen is undetermined. Sequenced by immunoSEQ multiplex PCR; TCRdb stores in-frame clones only, minus some. Found here are some 200,000 clones, around 94% of them singletons; the top ten hold about 3.5%. Study findings and constraints: Repertoire sampling occurred only after the peak T cell response. With two AZD1222 doses given, Spike-specific TCR breadth and depth both rose. Clonal diversity was possibly underestimated; the donors were predominantly white British and more often female.

The receptor's source is an adult who received the MenACWY meningococcal vaccine as a control. The chain recombines TRBV27 with TRBJ1-1; tentative D call: TRBD1 (5 bases). The sequenced sample was peripheral blood, obtained 28 days after the second dose of the MenACWY control vaccine. The CDR3 spells CASSLSRQGTEAFF. CDR3 DNA sequence: TGTGCCAGCAGTTTATCGAGGCAGGGAACTGAAGCTTTCTTT.